These 21 T cell receptor beta chains were all obtained from the same sample, sequenced in a study of human T cells and chemical hapten exposure. Regarding time point: patch test 1, 2 weeks after DPC sensitization. Regarding treatment: therapeutic diphenylcyclopropenone sensitization with weekly scalp DPC. TCRdb used MiXCR to reprocess the RACE reads, holding one entry per CDR3 protein. The data contain 300,000 to 400,000 distinct CDR3 sequences, 5.5% to 8% of them singletons. The sequences come from whole blood, collected in connection with sensitization to the hapten diphenylcyclopropenone (DPC). The receptors shown here come from a woman younger than 30 with alopecia areata. Some clones in this sample may be carry-over from other donors' samples.

The chain joins TRBV6-5 to TRBJ1-3; D gene uncertain. This CDR3 spans 12 amino acids. Trimming removed 7 bases at V and 2 bases at J, with 6 bases between. CDR1 and CDR2 from the germline V gene are MNHEY and SVGAGI. The CDR3 coding sequence is TGTGCCAGCAAAGCTGCTGGAAACACCATATATTTT. Its translation is CASKAAGNTIYF.

In its sample, this clonotype was seen many times. V usage is TRBV29-1 and J usage is TRBJ2-3, with D possibly being TRBD1 or TRBD2 (5 bases each). CDR3 length: 14 amino acids. Germline CDR1 is SQVTM and CDR2 is ANQGSEA. V was pared by 0 bases and J by 2 bases, with 9 bases between. CDR3 protein: CSVEDGTPTDTQYF. CDR3 DNA: TGCAGCGTTGAAGATGGGACCCCCACAGATACGCAGTATTTT.

This clonotype was recorded a few times. The chain combines TRBV7-8 with TRBJ1-4, with a weak D call TRBD1 (5 bases). The ends were cut back, 4 bases at V and 8 bases at J, with 20 bases in the middle. Germline V gene data show CDR1 as SGHVS and CDR2 as FQNEAQ. This CDR3 contains 16 residues. CDR3 amino acids: CASSSYPGDGQEKLFF. In DNA, the CDR3 is TGTGCCAGCAGCTCCTACCCGGGGGACGGACAAGAAAAACTGTTTTTT.

CDR3: CASSLARAPHEQYF. The CDR3 DNA sequence: TGTGCCAGCAGCCTAGCAAGGGCCCCTCACGAGCAGTACTTC. The chain has TRBV14 and TRBJ2-7; D remains unclear. Trimming left V 4 bases short and J 5 bases short, with 15 bases between. In germline, CDR1 is SGHDN, CDR2 FVKESK. The length of the CDR3 is 14 residues.

V gene TRBV4-3 combines with J gene TRBJ1-2; D is uncertain. Germline V gene data show CDR1 as LGHNA and CDR2 as YSLEER. This CDR3 comprises 14 residues. V dropped 3 bases and J dropped 9 bases, with 17 bases sitting between them. The CDR3 region has the DNA TGCGCCAGCAGCCAGGGTTTGAGGCAATCGAGCTACACCTTC. Translated: CASSQGLRQSSYTF.

This clonotype was detected a few times. The chain combines TRBV3-1 with TRBJ2-3; 11 bases align to TRBD2. The ends lost 0 bases at V and 1 base at J; junction bases unmatched: 3. Germline V gene sequence: CDR1 LGHDT, CDR2 YNNKEL (reference sequence). The CDR3 covers 17 residues. CDR3 sequence (DNA): TGTGCCAGCAGCCAAGATTTTAGCGGGGGGGGCACAGATACGCAGTATTTT. Protein sequence: CASSQDFSGGGTDTQYF.

The CDR3 nucleotides read TGTGCCAGCAGTTACTCGAGAAGGGAGGATGGCTACACCTTC. Its translation: CASSYSRREDGYTF. The V gene is TRBV6-5, the J gene TRBJ1-2; no firm D call. Trimming removed 0 bases at V and 6 bases at J, with 11 bases between. Germline V gives CDR1 MNHEY, CDR2 SVGAGI. The CDR3 contains 14 residues.

This chain uses TRBV19 with TRBJ1-2, with D maybe TRBD1 (6 bases). V lost 3 bases, J lost 10 bases, and 12 bases lay in between. The CDR3 has 12 amino acids. CDR1 is LNHDA, CDR2 SQIVND, per germline (reference sequence). DNA for the CDR3: TGTGCCAGTAGTATTTGGGACACCTTCTACACCTTC. Translating gives CASSIWDTFYTF.

The J gene is TRBJ2-5, the V gene TRBV7-3, with 9 bases matching TRBD1. With V trimmed by 1 base and J by 2 bases, 2 bases remained unmatched. The CDR3 is made up of 15 amino acids. Germline V gene sequence: CDR1 SGHTA, CDR2 FQGTGA. CDR3: CASSLSGQGQETQYF. DNA of the CDR3: TGTGCCAGCAGCTTAAGCGGACAGGGGCAAGAGACCCAGTACTTC.

This clonotype has ten or more counts. The chain is built from TRBV10-3 and TRBJ2-7; perhaps TRBD1 as D (5 bases). The germline gives CDR1 ENHRY, CDR2 SYGVKD. Trimming took off 10 bases at V and 4 bases at J, with 14 bases between the two ends. The CDR3 has 12 residues. CDR3 loop: CATQQATYEQYF. For the CDR3, the DNA is TGTGCCACACAACAGGCAACTTACGAGCAGTACTTC.

The rearrangement links TRBV3-1 to TRBJ1-1; TRBD1 might be the D (6 bases). Per the germline V gene, CDR1 is LGHDT and CDR2 is YNNKEL (reference sequence). This CDR3 contains 15 residues. V lost 3 bases and J lost 1, with 12 bases in between. The CDR3 sequence: CASSHPLQGNTEAFF. The CDR3 coding sequence is TGTGCCAGCAGCCATCCGTTACAGGGGAACACTGAAGCTTTCTTT. Full variable domain (missing parts from reference TRBV3-1 and TRBJ1-1): DTAVSQTPKYLVTQMGNDKSIKCEQNLGHDTMYWYKQDSKKFLKIMFSYNNKELIINETVPNRFSPKSPDKAHLNLHINSLELGDSAVYFCASSHPLQGNTEAFFGQGTRLTVV.

This clonotype was detected ten times or more. J is TRBJ2-7 and V is TRBV6-2 or TRBV6-3; D uncertain. Trimming pared 8 bases from V and 2 bases from J, leaving 22 bases between. Germline CDR1 reads MNHEY; CDR2 reads SVGEGT. The CDR3 spans 16 residues. The CDR3 here is CASASSKGLNAYEQYF. The CDR3 DNA sequence: TGTGCCAGCGCCAGTAGCAAGGGTCTGAACGCCTACGAGCAGTACTTC.

The count of this clonotype is one. Likely a read error: the CDR3 ends without its conserved phenylalanine or tryptophan. The chain uses TRBV29-1 and TRBJ1-1; 7 positions match TRBD1. The CDR3 runs to 11 residues. The germline CDR1 and CDR2 sequences are SQVTM and ANQGSEA. The V and J ends lost 4 bases and 6 bases, in that order; junction bases with no gene match: 2. The CDR3 region is CSVVTGAEAFS. For the CDR3, the DNA is TGCAGCGTTGTCACAGGGGCTGAAGCTTTCTCT.

This clonotype was observed many times. V gene TRBV3-1 combines with J gene TRBJ2-7; D is perhaps TRBD1 (6 bases). Trimming cost V 4 bases and J 4 bases, with 11 bases left between them. The germline V gene has CDR1 LGHDT and CDR2 YNNKEL (reference sequence). This CDR3 is 13 amino acids long. CDR3 sequence reads: CASSPSQGYEQYF. In DNA form, the CDR3 reads TGTGCCAGCAGCCCAAGCCAGGGGTACGAGCAGTACTTC.

Points on this clonotype: A read error is possible here, since a much larger clone lies one base away. The CDR3 DNA reads as TGTGCCAGCAGTTTACTAGCGGGGAACACAGATACGCAGTATTTT. Protein: CASSLLAGNTDTQYF. The rearrangement links TRBV27 to TRBJ2-3, with 9 nucleotides matching TRBD2. Germline values: CDR1 MNHEY, CDR2 SMNVEV (reference sequence). This CDR3 is built from 15 residues. J was trimmed by 2 bases and V by 2 bases; bases with no gene match: 2.

This clonotype was seen only a few times. This chain uses TRBV6-5 with TRBJ1-6; D uncertain. Germline V lookup: CDR1 MNHEY, CDR2 SVGAGI. This CDR3 is built from 18 residues. The V end lost 0 bases, the J end lost 6 bases, and 18 bases lay between the germline ends. The CDR3 reads CASSYSEPRSEFNSPLHF. CDR3 nucleotide sequence: TGTGCCAGCAGTTACTCCGAGCCGAGGTCGGAATTTAATTCACCCCTCCACTTT.

This clonotype was found many times. The V gene is TRBV5-1, the J gene TRBJ2-7, with D tentatively TRBD2 (5 bases). Between the trimmed V and J ends, which lost 1 base and 7 bases, there was a span of 9 bases. Germline-derived CDR1 and CDR2 are SGHRS and YFSETQ. This CDR3 spans 12 amino acids. CDR3 sequence reads: CASSLPGGEQYF. The CDR3 coding sequence is TGCGCCAGCAGCTTGCCTGGCGGGGAGCAGTACTTC.

This clonotype was observed a handful of times. The chain joins TRBV28 to TRBJ1-1, with 8 positions matching TRBD1. The CDR3 loop spans 12 amino acids. Germline V gene sequence: CDR1 MDHEN, CDR2 SYDVKM. V shed 6 bases and J 8 bases; nucleotides not matched to a gene: 5. The CDR3 DNA follows: TGTGCCAGCAGGTCAGGGGGCCTAGAAGCTTTCTTT. Amino acid sequence: CASRSGGLEAFF.

This clonotype was picked up a small number of times. This rearrangement joins TRBV12-3 or TRBV12-4 to TRBJ2-3; 11 bases map to TRBD2. J was trimmed by 0 bases and V by 6 bases; bases with no gene match: 8. This CDR3 contains 17 residues. The CDR3 DNA reads as TGTGCCAGCAGGTCGACTAGCGGGGAAACTAGCACAGATACGCAGTATTTT. Protein sequence: CASRSTSGETSTDTQYF.

This clonotype came up a few times. This chain joins TRBV5-1 and TRBJ2-2, with no clear D. CDR1 is SGHRS and CDR2 is YFSETQ in the germline V gene. CDR3 length: 16 amino acids. The V end lost 1 base, the J end lost 1 base, and 11 bases lay between the germline ends. For the CDR3, the DNA is TGCGCCAGCAGCTTGCGCGTATTGGAGAACACCGGGGAGCTGTTTTTT. Translated: CASSLRVLENTGELFF. Full variable domain (remainder filled in from reference TRBV5-1 and TRBJ2-2): KAGVTQTPRYLIKTRGQQVTLSCSPISGHRSVSWYQQTPGQGLQFLFEYFSETQRNKGNFPGRFSGRQFSNSRSEMNVSTLELGDSALYLCASSLRVLENTGELFFGEGSRLTVL.

The V and J genes are TRBV9 and TRBJ1-3; D remains unclear. The V end lost 3 bases, the J end lost 0 bases, and 13 bases lay between the germline ends. Germline V gene data show CDR1 as SGDLS and CDR2 as YYNGEE. The CDR3 is 16 amino acids. The chain's CDR3 is CASSALDGSSGNTIYF. The CDR3 DNA sequence: TGTGCCAGCAGCGCACTCGACGGGAGCTCTGGAAACACCATATATTTT.